These 18 T cell receptor beta chains came from one sample sequenced in a study of T-cell memory formation after mild COVID-19. TCRdb analysed the 5' RACE reads with MiXCR anew, one entry per CDR3 protein. Here the sample spans 350,000 to 500,000 distinct CDR3 sequences, around 22% being singletons. Material: PBMCs or a T cell subset sorted from them (not recorded which). The receptor set was obtained from an adult woman who had mild COVID-19 (a few samples of this study predate the infection). Cell type and time point are not known.

In this sample, this clonotype turned up a few times. The rearrangement joins TRBV20-1 to TRBJ2-1; D may be TRBD1 or TRBD2 (5 bases each). This CDR3 spans 14 amino acids. Germline assignment: CDR1 DFQATT and CDR2 SNEGSKA (reference sequence). Trimming stripped 5 bases from V and 3 bases from J, with 14 bases between. CDR3 amino acids: CSAVGESGYNEQFF. The CDR3 bases are TGCAGTGCTGTAGGGGAGTCCGGCTACAATGAGCAGTTCTTC.

The chain couples TRBV19 to TRBJ2-2, with 7 bases aligning to TRBD1. After removal of 3 bases from V and 6 bases from J, the junction contained 7 bases not matched to a gene. The germline CDR1 and CDR2 sequences are LNHDA and SQIVND (reference sequence). This CDR3 region has 15 residues. The CDR3 spells CASSMTTGSAGELFF. CDR3 nucleotides: TGTGCCAGTAGTATGACGACAGGGTCGGCCGGGGAGCTGTTTTTT.

This chain uses TRBV7-9 with TRBJ2-1; D is possibly TRBD1 (7 bases). V was pared by 7 bases and J by 10 bases, with 14 bases between. Germline CDR1 SEHNR, CDR2 FQNEAQ (reference sequence). The CDR3 sequence is 12 residues long. CDR3 coding DNA: TGTGCCAGCACCCAGGGGGGTGGAGAGCAGTTCTTC. Translation: CASTQGGGEQFF.

V and J are TRBV6-5 and TRBJ1-4; D remains ambiguous. Trimming cost V 4 bases and J 3 bases, with 12 bases left between them. There are 15 residues in the CDR3. Per the germline V gene, CDR1 is MNHEY and CDR2 is SVGAGI. The CDR3 DNA reads as TGTGCCAGCAGTTTCACTAGGAGAGCTAATGAAAAACTGTTTTTT. It translates to CASSFTRRANEKLFF.

This clonotype occurred a few times. The CDR3 spells CSATTGYNNEQFF. In nucleotides, the CDR3 is TGCAGTGCAACCACAGGGTACAACAATGAGCAGTTCTTC. The chain recombines TRBV20-1 with TRBJ2-1; the D gene is possibly TRBD1 (6 bases). Looked up from germline, CDR1 is DFQATT and CDR2 is SNEGSKA (reference sequence). The V and J ends lost 6 bases and 5 bases respectively, with 14 bases between them. This CDR3 region has 13 residues.

This clonotype was detected a few times. This sequence joins TRBV7-9 and TRBJ1-5; TRBD1 agrees at 8 bases. V lost 5 bases to trimming and J lost 5 bases; unmatched junction nucleotides: 5. The germline gives CDR1 SEHNR, CDR2 FQNEAQ (reference sequence). This CDR3 is built from 14 residues. This CDR3 is CASSRGQGDQPQHF. The CDR3 coding sequence is TGTGCCAGCAGCCGCGGACAGGGAGATCAGCCCCAGCATTTT.

This rearrangement joins TRBV10-3 to TRBJ2-1, with D hard to call. The CDR3 is 14 residues long. The V end lost 4 bases, the J end lost 3 bases, and 10 bases lay between the germline ends. Germline CDR1 and CDR2: ENHRY and SYGVKD. CDR3 DNA sequence: TGTGCCATCAGTGGGAGTGGGCACTACAATGAGCAGTTCTTC. It translates to CAISGSGHYNEQFF.

The genes are TRBV20-1 and TRBJ2-5; 14 positions agree with TRBD2. Germline V gives CDR1 DFQATT, CDR2 SNEGSKA (reference sequence). After removal of 1 base from V and 7 bases from J, the junction contained 5 bases not matched to a gene. The CDR3 is 15 residues long. CDR3 protein: CSARVGTSGSGTQYF. In nucleotides, the CDR3 is TGCAGTGCTAGAGTTGGGACTAGCGGGAGCGGGACCCAGTACTTC.

The V gene is TRBV6-5, the J gene TRBJ2-7; the match to TRBD1 covers 9 bases. CDR1 is MNHEY, CDR2 SVGAGI, per germline. The junction had 10 bases not matched to a gene; V was cut back by 6 bases and J by 4 bases. This CDR3 spans 15 amino acids. The chain's CDR3 is CASRRRDRVTYEQYF. In DNA form, the CDR3 reads TGTGCCAGCAGAAGAAGGGACAGGGTCACATACGAGCAGTACTTC.

The chain couples TRBV19 to TRBJ1-1; D not resolved. The CDR3 runs 14 residues. Trimming shortened V by 7 bases and J by 6 bases, and 18 bases separated the two germline ends. CDR1 is LNHDA, CDR2 SQIVND, per germline (reference sequence). CDR3 region: CASTTTTVRSEAFF. CDR3 DNA: TGTGCCAGTACCACGACAACAGTGAGATCTGAAGCTTTCTTT.

This clonotype was picked up one time. The chain employs TRBV12-3 or TRBV12-4 and TRBJ2-2, with D unresolved. The V gene lost 1 base and the J gene lost 4 bases, with 13 bases spanning the gap. The CDR3 is made up of 16 amino acids. Here the CDR3 reads CASSLGPQGGTGELFF. The CDR3 coding sequence is TGTGCCAGCAGTTTAGGCCCCCAAGGTGGCACCGGGGAGCTGTTTTTT.

This clonotype occurred a few times. The chain joins TRBV28 to TRBJ2-7, with 10 positions matching TRBD1. This CDR3 spans 16 amino acids. J was trimmed by 7 bases and V by 5 bases; bases with no gene match: 14. Germline V CDR1 and CDR2: MDHEN, SYDVKM. As DNA, the CDR3 is TGTGCCAGCAGTCCACTAAGGGACAGGGGTCTTGGGGAGCAGTACTTC. Its protein is CASSPLRDRGLGEQYF.

This clonotype was detected a few times. The chain couples TRBV27 to TRBJ1-6; tentative D call: TRBD1 (6 bases). The germline V gene has CDR1 MNHEY and CDR2 SMNVEV (reference sequence). V dropped 6 bases and J dropped 5 bases, with 14 bases sitting between them. The CDR3 loop spans 15 amino acids. DNA for the CDR3: TGTGCCAGCAGACCATGGACAGAGAATAATTCACCCCTCCACTTT. Encoded protein: CASRPWTENNSPLHF.

This clonotype appeared a few times. The CDR3 protein is CASSPLSTSGTDTQYF. DNA of the CDR3: TGTGCCAGCAGCCCCCTGAGTACATCCGGCACAGATACGCAGTATTTT. The chain joins TRBV9 to TRBJ2-3; D is undetermined. The CDR3 length is 16 residues. V shed 4 bases and J shed 1 base, with 16 bases lying between them. From germline, CDR1 is SGDLS and CDR2 YYNGEE.

As concerns this clonotype: The CDR3 does not close with the conserved phenylalanine or tryptophan, likely indicating a read error. Because the CDR3's place on the DNA is in doubt, the DNA is left out and the CDR3 is given as listed by TCRdb. The chain combines TRBV7-9 with TRBJ2-1; the D call of TRBD1 is as the table states it, not checked on the DNA. CDR1 SEHNR and CDR2 FQNEAQ come from the germline V gene (reference sequence). The CDR3 is 11 amino acids in total, end residues counted. The CDR3 loop reads CASSSGDVAPL.

The CDR3 spells CSRSGVEADTQYF. The CDR3 DNA reads as TGCTCCCGGAGCGGGGTAGAGGCAGATACGCAGTATTTT. The chain employs TRBV20-1 and TRBJ2-3, with 7 bases identical to TRBD2. The CDR3 extends over 13 amino acids. CDR1 and CDR2 from the germline V gene are DFQATT and SNEGSKA (reference sequence).

The rearrangement joins TRBV5-1 to TRBJ2-7; 13 nucleotides match TRBD2. Germline V gene data show CDR1 as SGHRS and CDR2 as YFSETQ. The junction had 19 bases not matched to a gene; V was cut back by 0 bases and J by 4 bases. There are 21 residues in the CDR3. The CDR3, as DNA: TGCGCCAGCAGCTTGGATGGGGGCACTAGCGGGAGGGCCCCCTCTGTGTACGAGCAGTACTTC. Protein product: CASSLDGGTSGRAPSVYEQYF.

This chain uses TRBV29-1 with TRBJ1-2, with TRBD1 as a possible D gene (5 bases). This CDR3 region has 11 residues. The germline V gene has CDR1 SQVTM and CDR2 ANQGSEA. V lost 4 bases and J 8 bases, leaving 11 bases between the germline ends. CDR3 protein: CSVGAGFGYTF. The CDR3 DNA sequence: TGCAGCGTTGGTGCAGGGTTCGGCTACACCTTC.